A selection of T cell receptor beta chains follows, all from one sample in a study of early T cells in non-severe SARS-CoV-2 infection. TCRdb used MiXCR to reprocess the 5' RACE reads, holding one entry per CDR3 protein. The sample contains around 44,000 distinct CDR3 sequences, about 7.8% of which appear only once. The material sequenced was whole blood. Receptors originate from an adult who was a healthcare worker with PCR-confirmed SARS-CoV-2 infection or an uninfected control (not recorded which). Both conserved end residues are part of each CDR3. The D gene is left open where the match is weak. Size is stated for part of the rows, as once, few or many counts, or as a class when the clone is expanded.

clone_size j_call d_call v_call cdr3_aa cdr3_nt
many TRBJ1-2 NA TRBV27 CASSPGTDYGYTF TGTGCCAGCAGTCCCGGGACGGACTATGGCTACACCTTC
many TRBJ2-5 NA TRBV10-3 CAISEQRETQYF TGTGCCATCAGTGAACAGAGAGAGACCCAGTACTTC
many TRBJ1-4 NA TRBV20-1 CSARAGYEKLFF TGCAGTGCTAGGGCAGGTTATGAAAAACTGTTTTTT
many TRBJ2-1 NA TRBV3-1 CASSQVTGDEQFF TGTGCCAGCAGCCAAGTTACAGGCGATGAGCAGTTCTTC
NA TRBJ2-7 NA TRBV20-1 CSASAGSYEQYF TGCAGTGCTAGCGCAGGGTCCTACGAGCAGTACTTC
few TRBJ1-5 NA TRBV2 CASSESAQPQHF TGTGCCAGCAGTGAAAGTGCGCAGCCCCAGCATTTT
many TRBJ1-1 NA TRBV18 CASSPRGSLEAFF TGTGCCAGCTCACCGCGGGGTAGCCTTGAAGCTTTCTTT
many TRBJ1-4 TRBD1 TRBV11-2 CASSEGTEEKLFF TGTGCCAGCAGCGAAGGGACAGAAGAAAAACTGTTTTTT
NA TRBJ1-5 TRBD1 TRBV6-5 CASSSGTGNNQPQHF TGTGCCAGCAGTTCCGGGACAGGGAACAATCAGCCCCAGCATTTT
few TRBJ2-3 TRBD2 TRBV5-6 CASSSIAGGIPDTQYF TGTGCCAGCAGCTCTATAGCGGGGGGGATCCCAGATACGCAGTATTTT
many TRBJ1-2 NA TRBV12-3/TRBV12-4 CASSLWGFGYTF TGTGCCAGCAGTTTATGGGGTTTTGGCTACACCTTC
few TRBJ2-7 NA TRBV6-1 CASMSAIQYEQYF TGTGCCAGCATGTCAGCGATACAGTACGAGCAGTACTTC
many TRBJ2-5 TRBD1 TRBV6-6 CASSDRQGQETQYF TGTGCCAGCAGTGACCGACAGGGACAAGAGACCCAGTACTTC
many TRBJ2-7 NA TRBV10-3 CAIMAATTYEQYF TGTGCCATCATGGCGGCCACCACCTACGAGCAGTACTTC
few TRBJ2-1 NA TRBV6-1 CASMPDNEQFF TGTGCCAGCATGCCAGACAATGAGCAGTTCTTC
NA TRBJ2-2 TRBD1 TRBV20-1 CSARDLGQGNTGELFF TGCAGTGCTAGAGATCTCGGACAGGGGAACACCGGGGAGCTGTTTTTT
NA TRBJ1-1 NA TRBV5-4 CASRVTGGNTEAFF TGTGCCAGCAGGGTTACGGGGGGGAACACTGAAGCTTTCTTT
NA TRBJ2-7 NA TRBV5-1 CASSLVGNGYEQYF TGCGCCAGCAGCTTGGTAGGGAATGGATACGAGCAGTACTTC
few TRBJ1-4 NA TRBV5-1 CASSTGRTTNEKLFF TGCGCCAGCAGCACCGGCCGAACGACTAATGAAAAACTGTTTTTT
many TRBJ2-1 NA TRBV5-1 CASSLGGSYNEQFF TGCGCCAGCAGCTTGGGAGGATCCTACAATGAGCAGTTCTTC
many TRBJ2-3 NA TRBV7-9 CATFTDTQYF TGTGCCACTTTCACAGATACGCAGTATTTT
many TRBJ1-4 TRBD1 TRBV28 CASNADRGGEKLFF TGTGCCAGCAACGCGGACAGGGGAGGCGAAAAACTGTTTTTT